This TCR beta chain was documented in a study of blood T cells in healthy people across ages. PCR was performed a second time for about 6 to 12 cycles using a sample-barcoded 5' primer and a J-beta primer mix. TCRdb used MiXCR to reprocess the 5' RACE reads, holding one entry per CDR3 protein. The table has about 290,000 distinct CDR3 sequences, roughly 29% seen once. Comments on this clonotype: Its antigen remains unknown.

Study results and caveats: Age brought a roughly linear fall in TCR beta diversity measured per million T cells. The study regarded diversity estimates from one million T cells as underestimates.

Trimming took 4 bases from V and 2 from J, leaving 6 bases between them. Looked up from germline, CDR1 is LGHNA and CDR2 is YSLEER. The CDR3 is made up of 14 amino acids. The sample consisted of blood. The receptor comes from a woman aged 70-85 years in good health. The chain joins TRBV4-3 to TRBJ2-6; D call uncertain. The CDR3 is CASSRRTGANVLTF. Here the CDR3 DNA reads TGCGCCAGCAGCCGCCGAACTGGGGCCAACGTCCTGACTTTC.